This entry lists 3 T cell receptor beta chains sequenced from one sample in a study of OX40 agonist ivuxolimab in advanced cancers. The table came from immunoSEQ multiplex PCR; TCRdb's copy has only in-frame clones and leaves some out. In the table there are roughly 60,000 clones, about 82% of which are singletons. The material sequenced was CD4+ or CD8+ T cells sorted from blood, taken in a trial of the OX40 agonist ivuxolimab. The origin of the receptors is an adult with an advanced solid tumor such as melanoma, head and neck, liver or kidney cancer.

V and J are TRBV6-6 and TRBJ2-7, with D uncertain. The ends were cut back, 2 bases at V and 5 bases at J, with 13 bases in the middle. The germline V gene has CDR1 MNHNY and CDR2 SVGAGI (reference sequence). The CDR3 consists of 14 residues. For the CDR3, the DNA is TGTGCCAGCAGTTACGACCACGGCGACGACGAGCAGTACGTC. It specifies CASSYDHGDDEQYV.

The rearrangement uses TRBV18 and TRBJ2-2; 8 positions match TRBD2. Trimming at V came to 2 bases and at J to 4 bases, leaving 6 bases not matched to a gene. Germline-derived CDR1 and CDR2 are KGHSH and LQKENI. The CDR3 is 16 amino acids. The CDR3 here is CASSPMSGSSTGELFF. In DNA form, the CDR3 reads TGTGCCAGCTCACCAATGAGCGGGAGTTCCACCGGGGAGCTGTTTTTT.

This clone was found a few times. The CDR3 reads CASSLVRLVVYNEQFF. The CDR3 DNA is TGTGCCAGCAGCTTAGTGCGCCTAGTGGTCTACAATGAGCAGTTCTTC. The chain combines TRBV7-2 with TRBJ2-1; no clear D. Trimming left V 1 base short and J 3 bases short, with 13 bases between. CDR1 SGHTA and CDR2 FQGNSA come from the germline V gene. There are 16 residues in the CDR3.